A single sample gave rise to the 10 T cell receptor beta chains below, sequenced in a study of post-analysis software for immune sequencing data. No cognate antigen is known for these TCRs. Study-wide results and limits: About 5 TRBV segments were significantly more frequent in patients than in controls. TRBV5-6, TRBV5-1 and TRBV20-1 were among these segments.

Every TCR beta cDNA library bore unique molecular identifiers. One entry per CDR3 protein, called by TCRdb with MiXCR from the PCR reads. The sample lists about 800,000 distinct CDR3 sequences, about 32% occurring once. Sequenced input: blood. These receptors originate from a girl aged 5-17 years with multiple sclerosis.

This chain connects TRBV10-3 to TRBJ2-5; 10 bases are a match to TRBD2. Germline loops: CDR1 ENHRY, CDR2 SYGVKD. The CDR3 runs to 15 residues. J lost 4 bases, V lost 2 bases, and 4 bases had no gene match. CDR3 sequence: CAISEGAGGRETQYF. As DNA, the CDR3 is TGTGCCATCAGTGAGGGAGCGGGGGGGCGAGAGACCCAGTACTTC.

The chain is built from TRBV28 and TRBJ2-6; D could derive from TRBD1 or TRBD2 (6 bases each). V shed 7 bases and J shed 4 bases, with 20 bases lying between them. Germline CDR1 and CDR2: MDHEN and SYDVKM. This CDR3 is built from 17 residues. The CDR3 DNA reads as TGTGCCAGCACCCCGGGGTTCCGGGGGCTCGGGGCCAACGTCCTGACTTTC. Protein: CASTPGFRGLGANVLTF.

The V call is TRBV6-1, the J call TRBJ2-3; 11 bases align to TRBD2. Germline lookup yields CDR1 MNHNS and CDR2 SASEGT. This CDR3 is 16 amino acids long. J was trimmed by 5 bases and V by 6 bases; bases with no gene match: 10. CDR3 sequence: CASRDSGGARVDTQYF. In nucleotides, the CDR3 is TGTGCCAGCAGGGATAGCGGGGGGGCCCGTGTAGATACGCAGTATTTT.

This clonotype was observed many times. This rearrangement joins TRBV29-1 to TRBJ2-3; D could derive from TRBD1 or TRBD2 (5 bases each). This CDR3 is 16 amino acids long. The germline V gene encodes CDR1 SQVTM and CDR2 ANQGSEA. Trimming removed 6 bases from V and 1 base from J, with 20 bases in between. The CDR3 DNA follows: TGCAGCGTAATGGGGCTAGCAGACTCACGCACAGATACGCAGTATTTT. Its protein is CSVMGLADSRTDTQYF.

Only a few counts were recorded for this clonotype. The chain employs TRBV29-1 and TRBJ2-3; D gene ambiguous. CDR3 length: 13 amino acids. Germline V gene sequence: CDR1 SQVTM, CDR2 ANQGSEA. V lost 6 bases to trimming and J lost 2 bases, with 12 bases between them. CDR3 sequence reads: CSVLRRYTDTQYF. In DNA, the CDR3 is TGCAGCGTACTCAGGAGATACACAGATACGCAGTATTTT.

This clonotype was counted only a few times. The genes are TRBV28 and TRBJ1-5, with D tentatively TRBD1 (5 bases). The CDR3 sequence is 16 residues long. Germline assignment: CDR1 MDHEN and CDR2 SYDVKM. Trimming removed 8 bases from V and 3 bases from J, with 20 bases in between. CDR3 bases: TGTGCCAGCCGATCCACAGGAAGGCCCTTCAATCAGCCCCAGCATTTT. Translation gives CASRSTGRPFNQPQHF. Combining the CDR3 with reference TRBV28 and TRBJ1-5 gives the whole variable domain DVKVTQSSRYLVKRTGEKVFLECVQDMDHENMFWYRQDPGLGLRLIYFSYDVKMKEKGDIPEGYSVSREKKERFSLILESASTNQTSMYLCASRSTGRPFNQPQHFGDGTRLSIL.

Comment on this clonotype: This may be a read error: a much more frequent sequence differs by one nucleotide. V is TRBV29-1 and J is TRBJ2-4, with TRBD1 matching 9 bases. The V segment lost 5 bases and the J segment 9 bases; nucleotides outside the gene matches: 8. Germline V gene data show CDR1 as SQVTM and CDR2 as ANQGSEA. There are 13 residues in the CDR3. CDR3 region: CSVQETGGGIQYF. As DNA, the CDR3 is TGCAGCGTTCAGGAGACAGGGGGGGGCATTCAGTACTTC.

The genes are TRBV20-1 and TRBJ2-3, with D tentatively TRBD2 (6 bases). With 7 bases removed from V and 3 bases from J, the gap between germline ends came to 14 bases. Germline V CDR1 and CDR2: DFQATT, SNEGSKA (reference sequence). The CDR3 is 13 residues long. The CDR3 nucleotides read TGCAGTGGGCGGTGGAGCGGGACAGATACGCAGTATTTT. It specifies CSGRWSGTDTQYF.

In nucleotides, the CDR3 is TGCAGTGCTAGAGGGACTAGCGGGGCTAGCACAGATACGCAGTATTTT. Translated: CSARGTSGASTDTQYF. This chain connects TRBV20-1 to TRBJ2-3; TRBD2 matches at 12 bases. CDR1 is DFQATT and CDR2 is SNEGSKA in the germline V gene (reference sequence). V lost 1 base and J lost 0; bases outside the gene matches: 2. The CDR3 is made up of 16 amino acids.

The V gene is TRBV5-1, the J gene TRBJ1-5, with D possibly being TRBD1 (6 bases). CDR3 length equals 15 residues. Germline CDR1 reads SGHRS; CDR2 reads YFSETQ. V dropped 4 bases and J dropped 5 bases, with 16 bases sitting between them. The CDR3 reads CASSPLGGRDQPQHF. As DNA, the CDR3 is TGCGCCAGCAGCCCACTCGGGGGGCGGGATCAGCCCCAGCATTTT.